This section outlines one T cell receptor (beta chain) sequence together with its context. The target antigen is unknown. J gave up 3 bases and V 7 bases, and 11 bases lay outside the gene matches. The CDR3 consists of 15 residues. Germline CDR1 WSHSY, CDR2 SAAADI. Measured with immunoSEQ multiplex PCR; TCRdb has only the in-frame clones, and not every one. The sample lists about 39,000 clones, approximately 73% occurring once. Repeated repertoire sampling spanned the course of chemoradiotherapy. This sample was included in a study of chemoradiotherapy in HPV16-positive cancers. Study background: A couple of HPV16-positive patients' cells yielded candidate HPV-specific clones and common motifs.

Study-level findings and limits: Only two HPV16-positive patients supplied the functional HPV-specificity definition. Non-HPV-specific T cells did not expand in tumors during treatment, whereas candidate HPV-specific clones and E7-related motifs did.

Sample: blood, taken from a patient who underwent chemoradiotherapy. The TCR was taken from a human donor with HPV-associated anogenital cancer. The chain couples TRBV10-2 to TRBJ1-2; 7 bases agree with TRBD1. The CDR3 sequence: CASNRGGVYDYGYTF. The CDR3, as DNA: TGCGCCAGCAATAGAGGGGGCGTTTACGACTATGGCTACACCTTC.